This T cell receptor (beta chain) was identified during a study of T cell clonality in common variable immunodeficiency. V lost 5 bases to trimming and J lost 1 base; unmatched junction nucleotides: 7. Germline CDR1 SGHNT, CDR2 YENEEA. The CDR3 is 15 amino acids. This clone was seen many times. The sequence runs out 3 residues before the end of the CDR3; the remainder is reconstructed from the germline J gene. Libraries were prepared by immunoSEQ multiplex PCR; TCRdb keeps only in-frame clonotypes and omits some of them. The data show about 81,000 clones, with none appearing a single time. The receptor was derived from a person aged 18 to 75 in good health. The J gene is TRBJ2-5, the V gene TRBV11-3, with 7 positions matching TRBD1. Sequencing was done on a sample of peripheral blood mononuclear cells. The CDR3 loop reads CASSQGQLSQETQYF. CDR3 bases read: TGTGCCAGCAGCCAGGGACAGTTATCCCAAGAGACC.